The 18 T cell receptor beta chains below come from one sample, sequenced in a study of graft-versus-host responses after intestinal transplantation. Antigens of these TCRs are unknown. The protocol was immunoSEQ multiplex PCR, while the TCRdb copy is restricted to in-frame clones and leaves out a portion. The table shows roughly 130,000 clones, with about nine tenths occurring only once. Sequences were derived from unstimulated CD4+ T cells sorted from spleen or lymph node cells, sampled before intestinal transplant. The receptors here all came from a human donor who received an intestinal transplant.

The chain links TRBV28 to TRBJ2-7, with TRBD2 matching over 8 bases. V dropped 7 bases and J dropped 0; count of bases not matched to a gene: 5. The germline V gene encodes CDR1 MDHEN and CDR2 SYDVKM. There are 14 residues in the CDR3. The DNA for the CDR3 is TGTGCCAGCACCTCGGGGGGGGCCTCCTACGAGCAGTACTTC. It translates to CASTSGGASYEQYF.

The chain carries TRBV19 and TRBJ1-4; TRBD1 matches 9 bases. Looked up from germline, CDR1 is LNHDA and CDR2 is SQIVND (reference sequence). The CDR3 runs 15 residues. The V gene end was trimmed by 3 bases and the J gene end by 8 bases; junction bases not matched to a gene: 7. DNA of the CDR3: TGTGCCAGTAGTATCTTACAGGGGGCAAGGGAAAAACTGTTTTTT. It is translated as CASSILQGAREKLFF.

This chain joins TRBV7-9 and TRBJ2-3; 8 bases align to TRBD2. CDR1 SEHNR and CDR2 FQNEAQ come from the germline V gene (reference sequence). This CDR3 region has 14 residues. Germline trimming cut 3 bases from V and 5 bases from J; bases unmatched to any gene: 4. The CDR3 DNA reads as TGTGCCAGCAGCTTCGGGGGGGCCGGAGATACGCAGTATTTT. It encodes CASSFGGAGDTQYF.

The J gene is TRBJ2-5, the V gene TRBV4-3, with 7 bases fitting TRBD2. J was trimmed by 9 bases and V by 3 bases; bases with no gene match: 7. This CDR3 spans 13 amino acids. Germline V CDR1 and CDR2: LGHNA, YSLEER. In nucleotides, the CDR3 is TGCGCCAGCAGCCAGAGGGAGGGTAGGGCCCAGTACTTC. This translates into CASSQREGRAQYF.

The CDR3 loop is CASSLYRLNNEQFF. The DNA of the CDR3 is TGCGCCAGCAGCTTATACCGCCTAAACAATGAGCAGTTCTTC. J is TRBJ2-1 and V is TRBV5-1; no reliable D call. Trimming cost V 2 bases and J 5 bases, with 11 bases left between them. The CDR3 consists of 14 residues. CDR1 SGHRS and CDR2 YFSETQ come from the germline V gene.

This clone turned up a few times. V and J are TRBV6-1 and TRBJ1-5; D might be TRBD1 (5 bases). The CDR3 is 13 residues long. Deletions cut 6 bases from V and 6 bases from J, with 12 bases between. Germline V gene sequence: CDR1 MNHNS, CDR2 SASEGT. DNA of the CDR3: TGTGCCAGCAGCTCGACCGGGGGTCAGCCCCAGCATTTT. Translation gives CASSSTGGQPQHF.

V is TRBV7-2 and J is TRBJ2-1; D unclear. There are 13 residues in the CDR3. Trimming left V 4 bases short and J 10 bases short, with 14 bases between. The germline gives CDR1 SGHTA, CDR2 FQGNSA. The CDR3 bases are TGTGCCAGCAGCTCACCAGTTAGTCCGGAGCAGTTCTTC. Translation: CASSSPVSPEQFF. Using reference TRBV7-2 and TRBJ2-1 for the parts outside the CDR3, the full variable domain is GAGVSQSPSNKVTEKGKDVELRCDPISGHTALYWYRQSLGQGLEFLIYFQGNSAPDKSGLPSDRFSAERTGGSVSTLTIQRTQQEDSAVYLCASSSPVSPEQFFGPGTRLTVL.

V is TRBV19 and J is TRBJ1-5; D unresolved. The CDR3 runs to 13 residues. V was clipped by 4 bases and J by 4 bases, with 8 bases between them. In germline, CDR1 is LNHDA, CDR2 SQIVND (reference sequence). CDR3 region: CASSKTQNQPQHF. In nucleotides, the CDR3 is TGTGCCAGTAGTAAGACACAGAATCAGCCCCAGCATTTT.

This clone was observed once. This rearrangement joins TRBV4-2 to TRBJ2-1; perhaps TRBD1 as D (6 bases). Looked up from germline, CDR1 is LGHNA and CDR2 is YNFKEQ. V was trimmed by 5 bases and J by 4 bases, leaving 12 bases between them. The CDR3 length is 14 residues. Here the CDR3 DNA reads TGTGCCAGCAGCGATCAACAGGGTTACAATGAGCAGTTCTTC. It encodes CASSDQQGYNEQFF.

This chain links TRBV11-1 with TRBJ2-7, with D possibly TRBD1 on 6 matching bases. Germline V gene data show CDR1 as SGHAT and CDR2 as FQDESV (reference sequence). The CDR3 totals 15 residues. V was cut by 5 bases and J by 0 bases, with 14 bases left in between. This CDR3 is CASSLRDKISYEQYF. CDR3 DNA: TGTGCCAGCAGCCTCCGGGACAAGATCTCCTACGAGCAGTACTTC. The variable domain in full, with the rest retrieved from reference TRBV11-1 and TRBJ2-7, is EAEVAQSPRYKITEKSQAVAFWCDPISGHATLYWYRQILGQGPELLVQFQDESVVDDSQLPKDRFSAERLKGVDSTLKIQPAELGDSAMYLCASSLRDKISYEQYFGPGTRLTVT.

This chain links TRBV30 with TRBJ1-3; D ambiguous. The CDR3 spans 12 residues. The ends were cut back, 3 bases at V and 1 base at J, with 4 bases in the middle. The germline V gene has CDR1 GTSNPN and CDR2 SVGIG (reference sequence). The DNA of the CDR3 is TGTGCCTGGAGGGTGTCTGGAAACACCATATATTTT. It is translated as CAWRVSGNTIYF.

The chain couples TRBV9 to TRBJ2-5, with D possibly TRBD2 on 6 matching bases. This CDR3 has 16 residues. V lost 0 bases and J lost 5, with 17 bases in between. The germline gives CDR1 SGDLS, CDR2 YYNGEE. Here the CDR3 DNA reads TGTGCCAGCAGCGTAGTCGGGACTGCAGTAGGGGAGACCCAGTACTTC. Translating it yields CASSVVGTAVGETQYF.

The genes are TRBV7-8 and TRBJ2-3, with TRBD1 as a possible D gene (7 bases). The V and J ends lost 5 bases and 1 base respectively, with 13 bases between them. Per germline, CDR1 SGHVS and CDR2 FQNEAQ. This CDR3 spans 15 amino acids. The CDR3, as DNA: TGTGCCAGCAGCCGCGCCAGGGGGGGCACAGATACGCAGTATTTT. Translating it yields CASSRARGGTDTQYF.

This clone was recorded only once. CDR3 protein: CASSRLLAAGELFF. CDR3 DNA sequence: TGTGCCAGCAGCCGACTACTAGCGGCCGGGGAGCTGTTTTTT. V usage is TRBV7-8 and J usage is TRBJ2-2; 8 nucleotides line up with TRBD2. Germline-derived CDR1 and CDR2 are SGHVS and FQNEAQ. This CDR3 spans 14 amino acids. J gave up 6 bases and V 5 bases, and 5 bases lay outside the gene matches.

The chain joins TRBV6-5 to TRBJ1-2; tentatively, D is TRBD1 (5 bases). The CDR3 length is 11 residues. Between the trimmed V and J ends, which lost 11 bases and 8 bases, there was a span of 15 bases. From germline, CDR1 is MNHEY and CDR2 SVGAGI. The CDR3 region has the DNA TGTGCCTCAGGCGACAGCCGGGGCTACACCTTC. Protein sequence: CASGDSRGYTF.

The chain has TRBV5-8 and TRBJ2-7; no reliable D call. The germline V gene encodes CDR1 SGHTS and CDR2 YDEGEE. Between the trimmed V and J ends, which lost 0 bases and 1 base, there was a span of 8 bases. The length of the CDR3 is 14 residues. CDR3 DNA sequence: TGTGCCAGCAGCTTGGCCCGTCGGTCCTACGAGCAGTACTTC. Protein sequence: CASSLARRSYEQYF.

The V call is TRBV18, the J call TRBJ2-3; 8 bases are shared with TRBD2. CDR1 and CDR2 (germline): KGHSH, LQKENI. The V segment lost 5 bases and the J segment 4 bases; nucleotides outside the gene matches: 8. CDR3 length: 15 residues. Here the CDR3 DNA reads TGTGCCAGCTCATCAAGCGGGAGTAGCGCAGATACGCAGTATTTT. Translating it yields CASSSSGSSADTQYF.

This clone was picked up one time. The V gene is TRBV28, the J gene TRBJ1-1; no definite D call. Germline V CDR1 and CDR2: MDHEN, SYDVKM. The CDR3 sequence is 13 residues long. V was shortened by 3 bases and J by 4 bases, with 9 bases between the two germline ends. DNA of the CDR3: TGTGCCAGCAGTTTGGGGAGGCCCACTGAAGCTTTCTTT. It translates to CASSLGRPTEAFF.